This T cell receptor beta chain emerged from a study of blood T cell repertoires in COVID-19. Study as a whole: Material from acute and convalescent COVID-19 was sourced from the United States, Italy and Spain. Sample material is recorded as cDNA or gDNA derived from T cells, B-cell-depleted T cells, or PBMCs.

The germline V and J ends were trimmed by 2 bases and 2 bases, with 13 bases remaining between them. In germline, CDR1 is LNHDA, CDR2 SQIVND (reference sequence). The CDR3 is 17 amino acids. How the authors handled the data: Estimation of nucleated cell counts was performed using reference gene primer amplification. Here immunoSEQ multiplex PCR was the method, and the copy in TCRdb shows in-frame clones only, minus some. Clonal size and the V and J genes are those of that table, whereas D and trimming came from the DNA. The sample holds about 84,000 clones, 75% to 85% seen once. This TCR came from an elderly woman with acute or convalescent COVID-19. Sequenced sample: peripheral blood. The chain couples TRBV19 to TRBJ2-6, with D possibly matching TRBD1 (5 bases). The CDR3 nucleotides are TGTGCCAGTAGTATACTGCAGGGTAGAACTGGGGCCAACGTCCTGACTTTC. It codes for CASSILQGRTGANVLTF.